The clone carrying this T cell receptor beta chain was detected only a few times. Its antigen is unidentified. The data originate from a study of T-cell reconstitution after alpha-beta-depleted transplantation in children. Overall study findings and caveats: Some patients' high day-60 TCRbeta diversity was traced to surviving recipient T cells and thymic progenitors. Once a year had passed after transplant, T-cell counts and diversity came mostly from newly produced T cells. The origin of alpha-beta T cells about two months after transplant was reportedly several hundred expanded graft clones.

Germline CDR1 reads DFQATT; CDR2 reads SNEGSKA (reference sequence). V lost 2 bases and J lost 4; bases outside the gene matches: 7. The CDR3 contains 15 residues. For TCRbeta, the library was prepared with unique molecular identifiers. TCRdb itself ran the PCR reads through MiXCR, one entry per CDR3 protein. In the table there are more than 200,000 distinct CDR3 sequences, around 25% of which are singletons. This TCR derives from a female patient between 2 and 10 years old who had a stem cell transplant for congenital amegakaryocytic thrombocytopenia, so the T cells may come from the graft donor. Sequenced material: PBMCs, mostly from graft donor cells, taken 360 days after TCRalphabeta/CD19-depleted stem cell transplant. This rearrangement joins TRBV20-1 to TRBJ2-1; 8 nucleotides align to TRBD1. This CDR3 is CSARRARGPYNEQFF. The CDR3, as DNA: TGCAGTGCTAGACGTGCCAGGGGGCCGTACAATGAGCAGTTCTTC.